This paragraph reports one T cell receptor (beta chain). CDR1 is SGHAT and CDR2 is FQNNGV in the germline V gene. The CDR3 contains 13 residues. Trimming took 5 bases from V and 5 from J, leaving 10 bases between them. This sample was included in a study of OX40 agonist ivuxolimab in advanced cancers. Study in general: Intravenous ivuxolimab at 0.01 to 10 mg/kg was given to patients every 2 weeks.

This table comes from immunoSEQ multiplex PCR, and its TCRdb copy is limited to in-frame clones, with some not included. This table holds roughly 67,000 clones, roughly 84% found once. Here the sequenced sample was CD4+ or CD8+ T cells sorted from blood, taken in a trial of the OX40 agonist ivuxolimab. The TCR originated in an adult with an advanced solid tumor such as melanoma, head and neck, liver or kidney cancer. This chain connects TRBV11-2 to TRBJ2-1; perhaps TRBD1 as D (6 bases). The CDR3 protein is CASSQGINNEQFF. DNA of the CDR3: TGTGCCAGCAGCCAGGGGATCAACAATGAGCAGTTCTTC.